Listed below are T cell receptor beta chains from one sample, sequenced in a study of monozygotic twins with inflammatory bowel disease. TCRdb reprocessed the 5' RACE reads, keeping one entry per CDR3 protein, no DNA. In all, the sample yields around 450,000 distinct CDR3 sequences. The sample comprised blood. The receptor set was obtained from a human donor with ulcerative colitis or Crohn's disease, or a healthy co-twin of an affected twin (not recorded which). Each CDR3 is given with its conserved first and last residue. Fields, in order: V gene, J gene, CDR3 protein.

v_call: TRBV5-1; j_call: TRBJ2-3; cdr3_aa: CASSRAGAILSTVVQYF
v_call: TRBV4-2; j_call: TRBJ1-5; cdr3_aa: CASSPNRDPNQPQHF
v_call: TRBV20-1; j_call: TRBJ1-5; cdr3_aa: CSAPEVYGVAGQPQHF
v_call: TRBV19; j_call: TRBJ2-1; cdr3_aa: CASSIEGTSVLNEQFF
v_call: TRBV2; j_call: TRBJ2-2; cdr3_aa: CASGTTNTGELFF
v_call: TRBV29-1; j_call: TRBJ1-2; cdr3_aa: CSVAQSAADYTF
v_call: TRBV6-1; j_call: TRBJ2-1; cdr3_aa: CASSPQMASAGEQFF
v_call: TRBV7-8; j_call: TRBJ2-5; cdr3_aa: CASSLRIFETQYF
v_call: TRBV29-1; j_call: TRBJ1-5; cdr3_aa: CSVYDLRLQGGVGVSNQPQHF
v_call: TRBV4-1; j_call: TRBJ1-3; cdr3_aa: CASSDRNHFQTGNTIYF
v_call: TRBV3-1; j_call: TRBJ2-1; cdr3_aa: CASSQERGFQPRNEQFF
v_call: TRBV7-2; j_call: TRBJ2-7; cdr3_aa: CASSLGGGDGEQYF
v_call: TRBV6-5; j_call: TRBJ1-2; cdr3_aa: CASSSADKLNGYTF
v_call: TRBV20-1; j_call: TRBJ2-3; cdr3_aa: CSARRGADTQYF
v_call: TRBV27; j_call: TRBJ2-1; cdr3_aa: CASIGGKSNEQFF
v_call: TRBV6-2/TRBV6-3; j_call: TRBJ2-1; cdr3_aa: CASSQDRGNYNEQFF
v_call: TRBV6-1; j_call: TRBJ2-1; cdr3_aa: CASSRAAGVLNEQFF
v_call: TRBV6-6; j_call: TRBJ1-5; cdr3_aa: CASSYVEINQPQHF
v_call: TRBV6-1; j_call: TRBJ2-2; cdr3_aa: CASRGQGPGELFF
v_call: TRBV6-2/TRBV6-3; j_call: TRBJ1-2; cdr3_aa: CATFGQNLIIHGYTF
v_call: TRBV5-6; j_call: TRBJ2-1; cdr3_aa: CASSVDRRNEQFF
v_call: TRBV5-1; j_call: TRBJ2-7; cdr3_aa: CASSLTAGTYEQYF
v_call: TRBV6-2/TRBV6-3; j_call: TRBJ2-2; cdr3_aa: CASSYRAAGELFF
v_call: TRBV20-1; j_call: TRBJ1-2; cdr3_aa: CSARLLDRAGNYGYTF
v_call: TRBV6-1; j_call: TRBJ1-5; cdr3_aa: CATLGTGRSNQPQHF
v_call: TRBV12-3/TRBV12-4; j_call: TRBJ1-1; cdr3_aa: CASSLKVANTEAFF
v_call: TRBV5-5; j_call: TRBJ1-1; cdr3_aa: CASSPWQTGDTEAFF
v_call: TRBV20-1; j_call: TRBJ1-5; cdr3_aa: CSAPSDRGEQPQHF
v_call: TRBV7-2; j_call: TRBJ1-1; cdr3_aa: CASSLESRVPEAFF
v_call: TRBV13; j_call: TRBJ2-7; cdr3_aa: CVSSLGRDNYEQYF
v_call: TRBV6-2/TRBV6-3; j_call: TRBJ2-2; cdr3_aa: CASRPGQRYTGELFF
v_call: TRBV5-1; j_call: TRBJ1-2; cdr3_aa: CASSLVRGLGYGYTF
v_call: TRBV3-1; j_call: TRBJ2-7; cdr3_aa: CASSQSGGEQYF
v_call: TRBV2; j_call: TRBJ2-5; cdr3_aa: CASSRNRVFQETQYF
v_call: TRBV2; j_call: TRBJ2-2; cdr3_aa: CASSLIAGVAGELFF
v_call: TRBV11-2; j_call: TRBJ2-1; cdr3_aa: CASSSPGAGWASYNEQFF
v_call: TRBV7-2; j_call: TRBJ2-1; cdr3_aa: CASSLAGDPSNEQFF
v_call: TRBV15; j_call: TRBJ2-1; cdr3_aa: CATSREYSGGGYNEQFF
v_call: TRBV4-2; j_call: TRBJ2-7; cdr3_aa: CASSQDPLYEQYF
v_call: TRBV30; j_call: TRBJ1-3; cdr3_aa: CAWSVPGGFGNTIYF
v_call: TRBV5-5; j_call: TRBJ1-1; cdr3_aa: CASSLWLDTEAFF
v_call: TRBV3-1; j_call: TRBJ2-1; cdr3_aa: CASSQDLAVSEQFF
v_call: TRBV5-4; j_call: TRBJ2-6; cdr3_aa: CASGPGQTGSGANVLTF